This TCR beta chain was retrieved from a study of cytomegalovirus exposure and HLA in healthy donors. Overall study findings and caveats: The classifier was said to identify cytomegalovirus status with high specificity and sensitivity. According to an earlier analysis, most TCR beta V segments yielded productive rearrangements about 90% or about 30% of the time. In a later analysis, TCR beta V- and J-gene trimming was associated with a missense DCLRE1C variant.

V was pared by 5 bases and J by 3 bases, with 10 bases between. This CDR3 is built from 13 residues. Germline V gives CDR1 SGHTA, CDR2 FQGNSA. PCR used 60 Vbeta primers and 13 Jbeta primers. Repertoires were generated with immunoSEQ multiplex PCR, while TCRdb's copy carries only in-frame clones and drops some. The top ten hold roughly 2% of the sample, which has fewer than 200,000 clones, 75% to 85% seen once. A remark on this clone: Its specificity is not known.

The TCR originated in a woman younger than 45 in good health and CMV-seronegative. The V call is TRBV7-2, the J call TRBJ1-1, with D possibly TRBD1 on 5 matching bases. What was sequenced was PBMCs. Here the CDR3 DNA reads TGTGCCAGCAGCCTAGGGGCTTACACTGAAGCTTTCTTT. It yields the protein CASSLGAYTEAFF.